A single sample is the source of the 15 T cell receptor beta chains below, sequenced in a study of T cell responses to AZD1222 COVID-19 vaccine. Sequencing was performed with immunoSEQ multiplex PCR; in TCRdb, only in-frame clones are kept and a portion is missing. Of about 120,000 clones in the sample, approximately 83% were seen once. Here the sequenced sample was peripheral blood, taken on day 0 of AZD1222 vaccination. Receptors were obtained from an adult in good health.

The rearrangement joins TRBV9 to TRBJ1-1, with a tentative D call TRBD1 (6 bases). V shed 1 base and J shed 5 bases, with 15 bases lying between them. The germline gives CDR1 SGDLS, CDR2 YYNGEE. The CDR3 totals 15 residues. CDR3 loop: CASSVQGQVGTEAFF. The CDR3, as DNA: TGTGCCAGCAGCGTACAGGGGCAAGTTGGGACTGAAGCTTTCTTT. The whole variable domain, filled in from reference TRBV9 and TRBJ1-1, reads DSGVTQTPKHLITATGQRVTLRCSPRSGDLSVYWYQQSLDQGLQFLIQYYNGEERAKGNILERFSAQQFPDLHSELNLSSLELGDSALYFCASSVQGQVGTEAFFGQGTRLTVV.

The chain employs TRBV5-4 and TRBJ2-7, with 8 bases fitting TRBD2. There are 15 residues in the CDR3. Trimming at V came to 3 bases and at J to 1 base, leaving 6 bases not matched to a gene. The V gene's germline CDR1 is SGHNT and CDR2 YYREEE (reference sequence). In nucleotides, the CDR3 is TGTGCCAGCAGCTCCGGGGGGGCGGGGTCCTACGAGCAGTACTTC. Translating gives CASSSGGAGSYEQYF.

V usage is TRBV19 and J usage is TRBJ1-1; TRBD1 matches at 7 bases. This CDR3 region has 17 residues. Per germline, CDR1 LNHDA and CDR2 SQIVND (reference sequence). J lost 3 bases, V lost 1 base, and 11 bases had no gene match. As DNA, the CDR3 is TGTGCCAGTAGTATAGCCGTCTTGGGGCAGGGGGACACTGAAGCTTTCTTT. It specifies CASSIAVLGQGDTEAFF.

The chain links TRBV3-1 (or the pseudogene TRBV3-2) to TRBJ2-3, with 8 bases identical to TRBD2. Germline-derived CDR1 and CDR2 are LGHDT and YNNKEL (reference sequence). The ends lost 1 base at V and 4 bases at J; junction bases unmatched: 10. The CDR3 is 17 amino acids. The CDR3 loop is CASSQAGGRVPSDTQYF. Here the CDR3 DNA reads TGTGCCAGCAGCCAAGCGGGGGGGCGGGTCCCCTCAGATACGCAGTATTTT.

The chain employs TRBV27 and TRBJ1-5; no firm D call. V lost 4 bases and J 2 bases, leaving 9 bases between the germline ends. Per germline, CDR1 MNHEY and CDR2 SMNVEV (reference sequence). CDR3 size: 14 residues. Here the CDR3 DNA reads TGTGCCAGCAGTTCTTTGACGGGCAATCAGCCCCAGCATTTT. It translates to CASSSLTGNQPQHF.

The gene calls are TRBV2 and TRBJ1-2, with a tentative D call TRBD1 (6 bases). The CDR3 spans 13 residues. V was pared by 8 bases and J by 2 bases, with 12 bases between. Germline V lookup: CDR1 SNHLY, CDR2 FYNNEI. Written as DNA, the CDR3 is TGTGCCAGCGGACGGGACATAAACTATGGCTACACCTTC. Translation gives CASGRDINYGYTF.

This chain connects TRBV24-1 to TRBJ2-1; 8 nucleotides agree with TRBD2. Losses at the gene ends were 2 bases for V and 9 bases for J; bases not matched to a gene: 11. Germline CDR1 is KGHDR and CDR2 is SFDVKD. The CDR3 spans 16 residues. The CDR3 DNA reads TGTGCCACCAGTGATTGGAGGGGCGGGAGGTCCAGTGAGCAGTTCTTC. This sequence encodes CATSDWRGGRSSEQFF.

The rearrangement uses TRBV6-4 and TRBJ1-4; 9 bases align to TRBD1. Trimming took 3 bases from V and 5 from J; bases not matched to a gene: 4. The CDR3 runs 15 residues. Germline values: CDR1 MRHNA, CDR2 SNTAGT. CDR3 DNA: TGTGCCAGCAGTGATTCCGGGACAGGGAATGAAAAACTGTTTTTT. It yields the protein CASSDSGTGNEKLFF.

The chain is built from TRBV27 and TRBJ2-7; D not resolved. CDR3 length: 14 residues. Per the germline V gene, CDR1 is MNHEY and CDR2 is SMNVEV (reference sequence). V gave up 4 bases and J gave up 0 bases, with 10 bases separating them. CDR3 bases: TGTGCCAGCAGTTCACCCCTGAGCTCCTACGAGCAGTACTTC. Protein sequence: CASSSPLSSYEQYF.

The chain joins TRBV3-1 (or the pseudogene TRBV3-2) to TRBJ1-5, with TRBD1 identical over 7 bases. The CDR3 extends over 14 amino acids. Germline CDR1 LGHDT, CDR2 YNNKEL (reference sequence). Trimming took 5 bases from V and 7 from J; bases not matched to a gene: 8. The CDR3 is CASSTRQGSQPQHF. The CDR3 nucleotides read TGTGCCAGCAGCACAAGACAGGGTTCGCAGCCCCAGCATTTT.

This clone was detected once. The rearrangement links TRBV19 to TRBJ1-1; TRBD1 aligns across 9 bases. Germline trimming cut 6 bases from V and 6 bases from J; bases unmatched to any gene: 11. This CDR3 has 15 residues. Germline lookup yields CDR1 LNHDA and CDR2 SQIVND (reference sequence). CDR3 in amino acids: CASRITQGASAEAFF. CDR3 nucleotide sequence: TGTGCCAGTAGGATAACACAGGGGGCTTCCGCTGAAGCTTTCTTT.

This chain links TRBV30 with TRBJ1-2, with TRBD1 matching over 9 bases. Germline V gives CDR1 GTSNPN, CDR2 SVGIG (reference sequence). V gave up 3 bases and J gave up 7 bases; unmatched junction bases: 3. This CDR3 has 12 residues. In nucleotides, the CDR3 is TGTGCCTGGAGGGGACAGGGCGGTGGCTACACCTTC. The encoded protein is CAWRGQGGGYTF.

This rearrangement joins TRBV5-5 to TRBJ2-7; D perhaps matches TRBD1 (6 bases). Germline CDR1 reads SGHKS; CDR2 reads YYEKEE (reference sequence). The V gene lost 0 bases and the J gene lost 2 bases, with 12 bases spanning the gap. This CDR3 region has 15 residues. The CDR3 DNA reads as TGTGCCAGCAGCTTGGTCCTGACAGGAACCTACGAGCAGTACTTC. This gives the protein CASSLVLTGTYEQYF. The full variable domain, in which reference TRBV5-5 and TRBJ2-7 provide the parts outside the CDR3, is DAGVTQSPTHLIKTRGQQVTLRCSPISGHKSVSWYQQVLGQGPQFIFQYYEKEERGRGNFPDRFSARQFPNYSSELNVNALLLGDSALYLCASSLVLTGTYEQYFGPGTRLTVT.

This chain uses TRBV9 with TRBJ2-2, with D maybe TRBD2 (6 bases). V lost 4 bases and J lost 0, with 7 bases in between. The germline V gene has CDR1 SGDLS and CDR2 YYNGEE. CDR3 length: 14 amino acids. The CDR3 region is CASSQRANTGELFF. CDR3 in DNA: TGTGCCAGCAGCCAGCGGGCGAACACCGGGGAGCTGTTTTTT.

The genes are TRBV7-6 and TRBJ2-7, with D possibly being TRBD1 (6 bases). The CDR3 loop spans 15 amino acids. The germline V gene has CDR1 SGHVS and CDR2 FNYEAQ. V lost 1 base and J lost 2, with 12 bases in between. The CDR3 DNA reads TGTGCCAGCAGCTTAGAGACGTACAGGGCCTACGAGCAGTACTTC. This encodes CASSLETYRAYEQYF. Together with reference TRBV7-6 and TRBJ2-7, the CDR3 gives the full variable domain: GAGVSQSPRYKVTKRGQDVALRCDPISGHVSLYWYRQALGQGPEFLTYFNYEAQQDKSGLPNDRFSAERPEGSISTLTIQRTEQRDSAMYRCASSLETYRAYEQYFGPGTRLTVT.